These 24 T cell receptor beta chains were all obtained from the same sample, sequenced in a study of blood T cell repertoires in COVID-19. Clones were sequenced by immunoSEQ multiplex PCR, and TCRdb holds only the in-frame ones, with some missing. The sample consists of 70,000 to 85,000 clones, around four fifths of them appearing once. Sequenced: peripheral blood. These receptors were collected from a man older than 75 with active or convalescent COVID-19.

This clone has just a few counts. The chain carries TRBV11-2 and TRBJ1-1, with D uncertain. The V gene's germline CDR1 is SGHAT and CDR2 FQNNGV. V shed 5 bases and J shed 3 bases, with 10 bases lying between them. The CDR3 runs to 13 residues. The CDR3 spells CASSVGRDTEAFF. The DNA of the CDR3 is TGTGCCAGCAGCGTAGGGCGGGACACTGAAGCTTTCTTT.

This clone was seen only a few times. The chain couples TRBV15 to TRBJ1-2, with TRBD1 matching over 8 bases. Trimming at V came to 5 bases and at J to 4 bases, leaving 3 bases not matched to a gene. CDR3 length: 13 residues. Looked up from germline, CDR1 is LNHNV and CDR2 is YYDKDF (reference sequence). The CDR3 is CATSYRGIYGYTF. In DNA form, the CDR3 reads TGTGCCACCAGCTACAGGGGGATCTATGGCTACACCTTC.

This chain connects TRBV7-2 to TRBJ1-5, with TRBD1 as a possible D gene (5 bases). Deletions cut 0 bases from V and 4 bases from J, with 13 bases between. CDR1 is SGHTA, CDR2 FQGNSA, per germline. The CDR3 sequence is 16 residues long. The CDR3 protein is CASSLAWTGGNQPQHF. CDR3 coding DNA: TGTGCCAGCAGCTTAGCCTGGACGGGGGGGAATCAGCCCCAGCATTTT.

The chain is built from TRBV5-1 and TRBJ2-1; D may be TRBD2 (6 bases). The CDR3 runs 15 residues. Trimming left V 4 bases short and J 2 bases short, with 13 bases between. Germline CDR1 is SGHRS and CDR2 is YFSETQ. The CDR3 nucleotides read TGCGCCAGCAGCGTTAGCGGAGGGGCCTACAATGAGCAGTTCTTC. It translates to CASSVSGGAYNEQFF.

This clone was picked up one time. This chain uses TRBV5-8 with TRBJ2-1; TRBD2 matches 8 bases. The germline V gene has CDR1 SGHTS and CDR2 YDEGEE. The CDR3 spans 17 residues. Trimming cost V 1 base and J 6 bases; bases outside gene matches: 12. The DNA for the CDR3 is TGTGCCAGCAGCTTGACCGTATTAAGCGGGAGCTCCAATGAGCAGTTCTTC. It specifies CASSLTVLSGSSNEQFF. The full variable domain, in which reference TRBV5-8 and TRBJ2-1 provide the parts outside the CDR3, is EAGVTQSPTHLIKTRGQQATLRCSPISGHTSVYWYQQALGLGLQFLLWYDEGEERNRGNFPPRFSGRQFPNYSSELNVNALELEDSALYLCASSLTVLSGSSNEQFFGPGTRLTVL.

The sample holds one count of this clone. This sequence joins TRBV6-2 or TRBV6-3 and TRBJ1-5, with D tentatively TRBD1 (6 bases). The CDR3 runs to 17 residues. Looked up from germline, CDR1 is MNHEY and CDR2 is SVGEGT. V was cut by 2 bases and J by 4 bases, with 18 bases left in between. As DNA, the CDR3 is TGTGCCAGCAGTTACACCTTGGGACAAGCCCCGAATCAGCCCCAGCATTTT. This codes for CASSYTLGQAPNQPQHF.

This rearrangement joins TRBV5-1 to TRBJ2-7; possible D gene TRBD1, 6 bases. This CDR3 is 15 amino acids long. V was trimmed by 5 bases and J by 9 bases, leaving 24 bases between them. The germline gives CDR1 SGHRS, CDR2 YFSETQ. DNA for the CDR3: TGCGCCAGCAGTCTCGGAGGACAGAGACTACGTAGGCAGTACTTC. Protein sequence: CASSLGGQRLRRQYF.

Concerning this clone itself: Other DNA sequences in the same sample also yield this CDR3. J is TRBJ2-1 and V is TRBV25-1; D not resolved. The CDR3 totals 12 residues. The V gene lost 7 bases and the J gene lost 4 bases, with 8 bases spanning the gap. Looked up from germline, CDR1 is MGHDK and CDR2 is SYGVNS. The CDR3 reads CASKTGYNEQFF. The CDR3 DNA reads TGTGCCAGCAAAACGGGTTACAATGAGCAGTTCTTC.

The table lists this clone with a count of one. The chain is built from TRBV11-2 and TRBJ1-1, with D possibly TRBD1 on 5 matching bases. This CDR3 spans 13 amino acids. Trimming left V 5 bases short and J 0 bases short, with 7 bases between. CDR1 is SGHAT and CDR2 is FQNNGV in the germline V gene. The CDR3 sequence is CASSETVNTEAFF. In nucleotides, the CDR3 is TGTGCCAGCAGCGAGACAGTGAACACTGAAGCTTTCTTT.

The chain joins TRBV9 to TRBJ1-2; D might be TRBD1 (6 bases). Deletions cut 4 bases from V and 2 bases from J, with 15 bases between. The germline CDR1 and CDR2 sequences are SGDLS and YYNGEE. The CDR3 runs to 15 residues. Here the CDR3 reads CASSPRDTLNYGYTF. Here the CDR3 DNA reads TGTGCCAGCAGCCCAAGGGACACCCTAAACTATGGCTACACCTTC.

This chain connects TRBV11-2 to TRBJ2-7, with 9 bases that match TRBD1. Germline V gene lookup returns CDR1 SGHAT and CDR2 FQNNGV. V lost 4 bases to trimming and J lost 6 bases; unmatched junction nucleotides: 7. The CDR3 is 14 amino acids. In DNA, the CDR3 is TGTGCCAGCAGCTCGTTACAGGGGGCGGTCGAGCAGTACTTC. This sequence encodes CASSSLQGAVEQYF.

This clone was seen just once. This sequence joins TRBV18 and TRBJ1-1; 7 bases align to TRBD1. V dropped 2 bases and J dropped 7; count of bases not matched to a gene: 4. The CDR3 consists of 13 residues. CDR1 KGHSH and CDR2 LQKENI come from the germline V gene. CDR3 residues: CASSPGTENEAFF. For the CDR3, the DNA is TGTGCCAGCTCACCAGGGACAGAAAATGAAGCTTTCTTT.

This clone was observed a few times. The gene calls are TRBV11-1 and TRBJ2-1; D possibly corresponds to TRBD1 (6 bases). The germline CDR1 and CDR2 sequences are SGHAT and FQDESV (reference sequence). The CDR3 covers 13 residues. The germline V and J ends were trimmed by 3 bases and 8 bases, with 11 bases remaining between them. The CDR3 is CASSFAQGYEQFF. The CDR3 nucleotides read TGTGCCAGCAGCTTTGCCCAGGGGTATGAGCAGTTCTTC.

The V and J genes are TRBV5-1 and TRBJ2-2; no clear D. The V gene's germline CDR1 is SGHRS and CDR2 YFSETQ. V lost 4 bases and J lost 5, with 15 bases in between. The CDR3 runs 15 residues. CDR3 DNA sequence: TGCGCCAGCAGCCGACAACTTGCAGAAACCGGGGAGCTGTTTTTT. Protein sequence: CASSRQLAETGELFF.

This chain links TRBV15 with TRBJ2-1, with 12 bases aligning to TRBD2. CDR1 and CDR2 (germline): LNHNV, YYDKDF (reference sequence). Unmatched junction bases numbered 9, after V lost 2 bases and J lost 7 bases. The CDR3 is 17 amino acids. The CDR3 protein is CATSRSRLAGVMNEQFF. The CDR3 DNA reads TGTGCCACCAGCAGATCCAGACTAGCGGGGGTCATGAATGAGCAGTTCTTC.

The rearrangement links TRBV11-2 to TRBJ2-3, with TRBD2 identical over 7 bases. The trim removed 0 bases at V and 8 bases at J, leaving 17 bases unmatched. Germline V gives CDR1 SGHAT, CDR2 FQNNGV. The CDR3 extends over 18 amino acids. In DNA form, the CDR3 reads TGTGCCAGCAGCTTAGAACACCCGAGCGCTAGCGGTCGTGGTACGCAGTATTTT. The encoded protein is CASSLEHPSASGRGTQYF.

The chain links TRBV5-1 to TRBJ2-2; 8 bases line up with TRBD1. The CDR3 runs 16 residues. CDR1 is SGHRS and CDR2 is YFSETQ in the germline V gene. The junction had 6 bases not matched to a gene; V was cut back by 5 bases and J by 0 bases. The DNA of the CDR3 is TGCGCCAGCAGTTTCCCAGGGGGCCCGAACACCGGGGAGCTGTTTTTT. Its protein is CASSFPGGPNTGELFF.

This clone appeared once. The rearrangement links TRBV18 to TRBJ1-1, with D maybe TRBD1 (5 bases). Trimming took off 4 bases at V and 0 bases at J, with 15 bases between the two ends. The CDR3 covers 16 residues. Germline V gene lookup returns CDR1 KGHSH and CDR2 LQKENI. The CDR3 nucleotides are TGTGCCAGCTCACAGACCAGAGACAGCATGAACACTGAAGCTTTCTTT. Translating it yields CASSQTRDSMNTEAFF.

In this sample, this clone turned up once. V gene TRBV10-2 combines with J gene TRBJ2-1; D is perhaps TRBD1 (7 bases). The V gene lost 4 bases and the J gene lost 3 bases, with 25 bases spanning the gap. CDR3 length: 19 residues. Germline V gene lookup returns CDR1 WSHSY and CDR2 SAAADI. The CDR3 is CASSGGQIARGPNYNEQFF. In DNA form, the CDR3 reads TGCGCCAGCAGTGGGGGACAGATAGCTCGGGGGCCCAACTACAATGAGCAGTTCTTC.

The V gene is TRBV7-3, the J gene TRBJ2-7; 9 nucleotides line up with TRBD1. Germline CDR1 and CDR2: SGHTA and FQGTGA. Trimming at V came to 5 bases and at J to 2 bases, leaving 7 bases not matched to a gene. The CDR3 contains 15 residues. DNA of the CDR3: TGTGCCAGCAGCCGACTCGGACAGGGGACCTACGAGCAGTACTTC. Its translation is CASSRLGQGTYEQYF.

The chain carries TRBV6-6 and TRBJ2-7, with D hard to call. V was shortened by 6 bases and J by 5 bases, with 8 bases between the two germline ends. There are 11 residues in the CDR3. Germline CDR1 and CDR2: MNHNY and SVGAGI (reference sequence). CDR3 sequence (DNA): TGTGCCAGCAGGGGCTTCGACGAGCAGTACTTC. Protein: CASRGFDEQYF.

The CDR3 DNA sequence: TGTGCCAGCAGCATGACCTACGAGGGATGGGGCAATGAGCAGTTCTTC. This codes for CASSMTYEGWGNEQFF. The chain uses TRBV21-1 and TRBJ2-1; the listed D gene, TRBD2, was not tested against the DNA. TRBV21-1 has pseudogene status. The CDR3 sequence is 16 residues long.

The gene calls are TRBV4-2 and TRBJ1-5; D is undetermined. The CDR3 loop spans 13 amino acids. Germline V gives CDR1 LGHNA, CDR2 YNFKEQ. Trimming stripped 0 bases from V and 4 bases from J, with 4 bases between. As DNA, the CDR3 is TGTGCCAGCAGCCAAGATTCAAATCAGCCCCAGCATTTT. This sequence encodes CASSQDSNQPQHF.

This chain links TRBV5-4 with TRBJ2-1, with 14 nucleotides matching TRBD2. Unmatched junction bases numbered 5, after V lost 4 bases and J lost 5 bases. The CDR3 is 16 amino acids. Germline CDR1 is SGHNT and CDR2 is YYREEE (reference sequence). The CDR3 region is CASSPGGLAGDNEQFF. CDR3 DNA: TGTGCCAGCAGCCCCGGGGGACTAGCGGGGGACAATGAGCAGTTCTTC.